This T cell receptor (beta chain) is drawn from a study of cytomegalovirus exposure and HLA in healthy donors. Whole-study context: Within an early data release were about 85 million unique TCRs drawn from HLA-typed donors.

Study conclusions and caveats: For most TCR beta V segments, an earlier analysis put the productive rate at about 90% or about 30% of the time.

This CDR3 spans 13 amino acids. V was pared by 1 base and J by 1 base, with 4 bases between. Germline CDR1 and CDR2: SGHAT and FQNNGV. Comment on this clone: The antigen remains unidentified.

The study ran its PCR with 60 Vbeta and 13 Jbeta primers. Method: immunoSEQ multiplex PCR; TCRdb's copy keeps in-frame clones and lacks some. The sample has about 190,000 clones; over 80% are singletons. The TCR sequence derives from a woman aged 45 to 65 in good health and CMV-seropositive. The material sequenced was PBMCs. This chain uses TRBV11-2 with TRBJ1-1; D is unresolved. The CDR3 nucleotides read TGTGCCAGCAGCTTAGGCAGGAACACTGAAGCTTTCTTT. It encodes CASSLGRNTEAFF. The full variable domain, with the rest looked up from reference TRBV11-2 and TRBJ1-1, is EAGVAQSPRYKIIEKRQSVAFWCNPISGHATLYWYQQILGQGPKLLIQFQNNGVVDDSQLPKDRFSAERLKGVDSTLKIQPAKLEDSAVYLCASSLGRNTEAFFGQGTRLTVV.